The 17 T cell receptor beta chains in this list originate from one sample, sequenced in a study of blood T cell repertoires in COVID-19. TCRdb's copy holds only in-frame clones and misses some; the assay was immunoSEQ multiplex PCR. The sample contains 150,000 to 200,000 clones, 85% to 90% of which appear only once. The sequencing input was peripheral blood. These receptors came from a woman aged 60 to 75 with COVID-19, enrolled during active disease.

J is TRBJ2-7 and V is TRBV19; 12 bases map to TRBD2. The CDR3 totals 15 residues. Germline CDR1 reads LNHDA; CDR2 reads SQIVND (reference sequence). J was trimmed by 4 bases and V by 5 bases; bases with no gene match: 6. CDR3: CASSSTSGSMYEQYF. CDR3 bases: TGTGCCAGTAGTTCGACTAGCGGGAGTATGTACGAGCAGTACTTC.

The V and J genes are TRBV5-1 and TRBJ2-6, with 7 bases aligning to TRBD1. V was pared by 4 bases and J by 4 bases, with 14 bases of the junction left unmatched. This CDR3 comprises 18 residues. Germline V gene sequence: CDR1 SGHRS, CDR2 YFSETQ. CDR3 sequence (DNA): TGCGCCAGCAGCGAACCGGGACAGCGGTTTGGGGGGGCCAACGTCCTGACTTTC. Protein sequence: CASSEPGQRFGGANVLTF.

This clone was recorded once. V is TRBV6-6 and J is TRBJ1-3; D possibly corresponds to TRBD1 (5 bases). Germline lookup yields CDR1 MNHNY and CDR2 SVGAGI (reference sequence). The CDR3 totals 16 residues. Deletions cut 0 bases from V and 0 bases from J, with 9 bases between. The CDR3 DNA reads TGTGCCAGCAGTTACTCGGCGGGACTCTCTGGAAACACCATATATTTT. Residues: CASSYSAGLSGNTIYF.

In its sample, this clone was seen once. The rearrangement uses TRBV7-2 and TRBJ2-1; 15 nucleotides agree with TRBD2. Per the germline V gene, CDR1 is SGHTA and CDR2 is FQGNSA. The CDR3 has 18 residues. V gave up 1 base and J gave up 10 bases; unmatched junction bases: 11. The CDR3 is CASSLDKRTSGRAREQFF. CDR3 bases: TGTGCCAGCAGCTTAGATAAGAGGACTAGCGGGAGGGCCAGGGAGCAGTTCTTC. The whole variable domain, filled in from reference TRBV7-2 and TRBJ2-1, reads GAGVSQSPSNKVTEKGKDVELRCDPISGHTALYWYRQSLGQGLEFLIYFQGNSAPDKSGLPSDRFSAERTGGSVSTLTIQRTQQEDSAVYLCASSLDKRTSGRAREQFFGPGTRLTVL.

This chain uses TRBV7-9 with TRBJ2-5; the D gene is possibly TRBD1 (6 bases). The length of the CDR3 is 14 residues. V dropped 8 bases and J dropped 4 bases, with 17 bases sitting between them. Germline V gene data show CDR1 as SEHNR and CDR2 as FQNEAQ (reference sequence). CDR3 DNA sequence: TGTGCCAGCCGGACAGTTAATGAGGGAGAGACCCAGTACTTC. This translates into CASRTVNEGETQYF.

CDR3 protein: CASSARTGNQPQHF. In DNA, the CDR3 is TGTGCCAGCAGTGCTCGGACAGGGAATCAGCCCCAGCATTTT. This chain links TRBV28 with TRBJ1-5, with 8 nucleotides matching TRBD1. CDR3 size: 14 residues. CDR1 and CDR2 from the germline V gene are MDHEN and SYDVKM. The ends lost 5 bases at V and 4 bases at J; junction bases unmatched: 4.

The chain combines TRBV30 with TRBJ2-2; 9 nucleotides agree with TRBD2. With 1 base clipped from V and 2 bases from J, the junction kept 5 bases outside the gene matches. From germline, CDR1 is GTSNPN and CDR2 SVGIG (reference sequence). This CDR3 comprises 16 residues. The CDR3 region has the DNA TGTGCCTGGAGTGGAGGTAGCGGGAGCAACACCGGGGAGCTGTTTTTT. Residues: CAWSGGSGSNTGELFF. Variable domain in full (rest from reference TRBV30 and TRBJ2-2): SQTIHQWPATLVQPVGSPLSLECTVEGTSNPNLYWYRQAAGRGLQLLFYSVGIGQISSEVPQNLSASRPQDRQFILSSKKLLLSDSGFYLCAWSGGSGSNTGELFFGEGSRLTVL.

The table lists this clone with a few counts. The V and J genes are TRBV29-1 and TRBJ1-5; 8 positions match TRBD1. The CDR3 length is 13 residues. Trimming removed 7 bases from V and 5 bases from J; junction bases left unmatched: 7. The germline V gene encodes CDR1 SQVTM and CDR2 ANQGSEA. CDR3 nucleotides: TGCAGCGCATGGGACAGGAGCGATCAGCCCCAGCATTTT. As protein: CSAWDRSDQPQHF.

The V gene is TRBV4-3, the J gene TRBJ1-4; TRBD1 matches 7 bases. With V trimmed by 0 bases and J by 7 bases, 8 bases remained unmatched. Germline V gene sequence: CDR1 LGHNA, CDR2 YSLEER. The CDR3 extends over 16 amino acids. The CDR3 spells CASSQDSWAGGEKLFF. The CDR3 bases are TGCGCCAGCAGCCAAGACAGTTGGGCAGGGGGTGAAAAACTGTTTTTT.

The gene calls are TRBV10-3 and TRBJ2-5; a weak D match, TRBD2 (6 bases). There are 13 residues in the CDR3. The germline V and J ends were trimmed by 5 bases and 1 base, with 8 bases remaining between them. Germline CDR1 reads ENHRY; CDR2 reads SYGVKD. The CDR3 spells CAISPTSQETQYF. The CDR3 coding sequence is TGTGCCATCAGTCCGACTAGCCAAGAGACCCAGTACTTC.

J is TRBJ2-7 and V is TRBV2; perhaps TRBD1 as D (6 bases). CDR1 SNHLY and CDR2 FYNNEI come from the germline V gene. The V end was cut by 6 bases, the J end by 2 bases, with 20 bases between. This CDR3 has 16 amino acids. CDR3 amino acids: CASSLKRDTSAYEQYF. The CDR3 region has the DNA TGTGCCAGCAGCCTCAAAAGGGACACCTCCGCCTACGAGCAGTACTTC.

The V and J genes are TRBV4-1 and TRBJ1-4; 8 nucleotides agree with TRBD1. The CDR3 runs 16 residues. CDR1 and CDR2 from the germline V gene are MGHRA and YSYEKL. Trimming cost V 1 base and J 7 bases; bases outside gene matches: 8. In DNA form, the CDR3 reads TGCGCCAGCAGCCAAGGTGTAAATACAGGGGGTGAAAAACTGTTTTTT. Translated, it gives CASSQGVNTGGEKLFF.

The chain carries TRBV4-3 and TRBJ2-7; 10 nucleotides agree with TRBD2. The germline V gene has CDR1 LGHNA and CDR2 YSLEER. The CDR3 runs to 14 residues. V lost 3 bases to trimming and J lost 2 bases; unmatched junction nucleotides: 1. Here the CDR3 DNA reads TGCGCCAGCAGCCAGAGCGGGAGGGCCTACGAGCAGTACTTC. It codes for CASSQSGRAYEQYF.

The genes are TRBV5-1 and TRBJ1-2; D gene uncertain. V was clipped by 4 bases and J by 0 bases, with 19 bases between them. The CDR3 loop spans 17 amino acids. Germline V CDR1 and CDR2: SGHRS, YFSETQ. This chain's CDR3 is CASSTGPWQATNYGYTF. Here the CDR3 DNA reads TGCGCCAGCAGCACTGGGCCCTGGCAGGCTACTAACTATGGCTACACCTTC. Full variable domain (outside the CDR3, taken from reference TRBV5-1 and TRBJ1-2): KAGVTQTPRYLIKTRGQQVTLSCSPISGHRSVSWYQQTPGQGLQFLFEYFSETQRNKGNFPGRFSGRQFSNSRSEMNVSTLELGDSALYLCASSTGPWQATNYGYTFGSGTRLTVV.

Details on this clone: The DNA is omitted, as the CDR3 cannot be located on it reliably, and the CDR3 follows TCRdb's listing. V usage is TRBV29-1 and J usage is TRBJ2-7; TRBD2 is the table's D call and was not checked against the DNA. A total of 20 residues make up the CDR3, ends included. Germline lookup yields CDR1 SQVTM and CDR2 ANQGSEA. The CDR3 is CSVRLRANTYEQYFGNEQYF.

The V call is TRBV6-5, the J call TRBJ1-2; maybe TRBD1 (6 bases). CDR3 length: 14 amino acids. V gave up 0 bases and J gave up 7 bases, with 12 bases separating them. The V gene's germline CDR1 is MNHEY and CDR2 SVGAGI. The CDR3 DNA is TGTGCCAGCAGTTACTCCAGGGGCGTGTTTGGCTACACCTTC. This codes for CASSYSRGVFGYTF.

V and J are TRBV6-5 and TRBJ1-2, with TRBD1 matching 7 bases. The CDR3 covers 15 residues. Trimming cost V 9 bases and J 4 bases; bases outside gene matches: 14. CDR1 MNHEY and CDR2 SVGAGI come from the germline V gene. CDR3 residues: CASSSLHEGAYGYTF. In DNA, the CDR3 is TGTGCCAGTTCTAGCTTGCACGAGGGGGCCTATGGCTACACCTTC.